This T cell receptor beta chain was obtained from a study of shared clonotypes between healthy human individuals (dated by TCRdb to about 2020). For the wider study: A few men and two women, aged 18 to 49 years, made up the cohort. Libraries were prepared and TCR repertoires were sequenced by different laboratories using diverse techniques, in order to increase sequencing depth and limit assay-specific biases. Between about 0.94 and 10 billion PBMCs per donor were obtained by leukapheresis. For each donor, CD4 naive and CD4 memory were each run on three plates, CD8 naive on two plates, and CD8 memory on one plate. The study deeply sequenced blood TCR repertoires of five healthy adults to estimate repertoire size and the extent of clonotype sharing between individuals. What the study reported, not specific to this receptor: Sampling was restricted to blood, and TCR repertoires in tissues likely differ from the TCR repertoires found in blood. Incomplete sequencing was indicated by rarefaction of sorted-subset datasets, despite the large sequencing depth. Sharing across a handful of donors was observed for about 5% of naive CD4, under 4% of naive CD8, over 2% of memory CD4, and about 0.4% of memory CD8 clonotypes. Compared with non-shared clonotypes, clonotypes shared by all four sorted-subset donors had higher generation probabilities. Estimated clonotype richness was generally larger for naive than for memory subsets. The genetic and exposure-history diversity represented was limited by the small number of donors. Based on pairwise subsampling, the degree of clonotype sharing among donors was expected to be affected by sequencing depth.

As to this clone: Its antigen remains unidentified. No much larger clone is present one base from it, and per-base qualities are unavailable.

For this chain, trimming is 5 bases at the V end and 8 bases at the J end, and the number of junction bases without a gene match is 16. The CDR3 goes from the cysteine to the phenylalanine over 16 residues. This entry keeps only the CDR3 DNA: 48 bases, framed from base 1. The germline V gene encodes CDR1 MNHEY and CDR2 SMNVEV (reference sequence). CD8 naive samples were obtained by positive selection for CCR7 among CD45RO-negative cells, yielding a CD45RA+CCR7+ population from which TemRA cells were excluded. The donors were healthy, HIV-negative adults who had no recently reported acute infections or vaccinations. Only Caucasian adults living in Nashville, Tennessee, USA were represented among the donors. Blood was obtained by leukapheresis, after which PBMCs were separated by Ficoll-Histopaque density gradient centrifugation and cryopreserved in liquid nitrogen vapor phase. Purity and quantity of every magnetically sorted T cell population were checked by analytical flow cytometry. From each sorted fraction, genomic DNA was isolated and quantified by UV absorbance on a Nanodrop 2000c.

Using the deep immunoSEQ assay, TCR CDR3 regions were amplified from genomic DNA by multiplex PCR. Extracted genomic DNA from each cell subset was distributed evenly across all wells of several immunoSEQ 96-well plates, and each plate was treated as a replicate. For sorted subsets, approximately 190 ng genomic DNA, equal to 30,000 or so T cell genomes, was loaded into each replicate PCR. Purified libraries were quantified with a Qubit 3.0 fluorometer, sized on a Bioanalyzer 2100, and re-quantified with the KAPA Library Quantification kit. Each immunoSEQ 96-well plate was sequenced on its own single-read 150-cycle Illumina NextSeq 550 flow cell. The paper's data handling went like this. Because the immunoSEQ output included only junctional sequences and no quality scores, the filtering could not be the same as the filtering used for full-length reads. Sequences were annotated with PyIR, a Python wrapper for IgBLAST v1.9, and V/J genes and CDR3 were assigned using IMGT germline references. Reads were filtered out if the reads had weak V/J assignments (E-value above 1e-6), no CDR3, stop codons, out-of-frame junctions, or ambiguous translated residues. V3J clonotypes were defined by identical inferred V gene, J gene, and CDR3 amino acid sequence. To compute the percentage overlap between repertoires, the number of shared unique clonotypes was divided by the size of the smaller repertoire. Three approaches were used to assess repertoire richness: RTK rarefaction, the Chao1 estimator, and Recon v2.1 estimates of unobserved clonotypes. Generation probabilities were computed with OLGA for all TCRbeta clonotypes obtained by the gDNA method from several donors. The source is immuneACCESS, and TCRdb retained only in-frame sequences with V and J called. Part of the clones is not carried over; for the studies checked, unresolved V genes explain less than half of this, and the remainder is unexplained. That table gives V, J and clone size, and the DNA gave D and trimming. This sample has around 1.9 million clones in its table, and about 92% of those were observed once. The ten largest make up more than 1.5% of the sample.

The TCR originated in a man between 18 and 35 years old in good health. Some clones in this sample may be carry-over from other donors' samples. Sequencing input: naive CD8+ T cells from PBMCs. The intended sense of this specimen's cell subset or site label: CD45RA+CCR7+. The chain employs TRBV27 and TRBJ2-3; the junction holds 7 bases that match TRBD2. The CDR3: CASSPGPPPWGGTQYF. The sequence in DNA is TGTGCCAGCAGTCCGGGGCCTCCACCCTGGGGGGGTACGCAGTATTTT.